This T cell receptor beta chain was sequenced in a study of T cell responses to AZD1222 COVID-19 vaccine. Study results and limitations: Donor demographics were predominantly white British with a female majority; clonal diversity may be underestimated. Every sample of the repertoires postdated the peak T cell response. Baseline seropositives among AZD1222 recipients totaled only five to seven.

Remarks on this clone: What it binds is unknown.

Method: immunoSEQ multiplex PCR; TCRdb's copy keeps in-frame clones and lacks some. The sample contains 130,000 to 150,000 clones, around 88% of which appear only once. The CDR3 loop spans 13 amino acids. Germline V gene lookup returns CDR1 SGHAT and CDR2 FQNNGV. Trimming removed 5 bases at V and 4 bases at J, with 9 bases between. The receptor's source is an adult in good health. The material was peripheral blood, obtained on day 0 of AZD1222 vaccination. The chain recombines TRBV11-2 with TRBJ1-5; D ambiguous. The CDR3 region is CASSNSENQPQHF. Written as DNA, the CDR3 is TGTGCCAGCAGCAACTCGGAAAATCAGCCCCAGCATTTT.